This entry lists 3 T cell receptor beta chains sequenced from one sample in a study of T cell repertoires in cytomegalovirus infection. Via MiXCR, TCRdb re-called the reads, giving one row per CDR3 protein. This sample has about 480,000 distinct CDR3 sequences; around a third occur once, and the top ten carry 15% to 20%. These TCRs are of unknown antigen specificity. Source: cultured PBMCs, taken from culture after CMV antigen stimulation. Every receptor here comes from a human donor in good health (CMV status not recorded). Some clones in this sample may be carry-over from other donors' samples.

This chain uses TRBV12-3 or TRBV12-4 with TRBJ2-1; TRBD1 aligns across 7 bases. With V trimmed by 1 base and J by 6 bases, 9 bases remained unmatched. The CDR3 contains 16 residues. CDR3 sequence (DNA): TGTGCCAGCAGTTTAGAGAGAGGGGGCGCAGGCAATGAGCAGTTCTTC. Its translation is CASSLERGGAGNEQFF.

The J gene is TRBJ1-5, the V gene TRBV7-6, with D perhaps TRBD1 (5 bases). V was pared by 2 bases and J by 4 bases, with 15 bases between. The CDR3 totals 16 residues. The germline gives CDR1 SGHVS, CDR2 FNYEAQ. CDR3 protein: CASSLNRTDGNQPQHF. The DNA for the CDR3 is TGTGCCAGCAGCTTAAACAGGACGGATGGAAATCAGCCCCAGCATTTT.

This rearrangement joins TRBV7-2 to TRBJ1-2; weak D call: TRBD1 (5 bases). CDR1 and CDR2 (germline): SGHTA, FQGNSA. The CDR3 is 15 residues long. Between the trimmed V and J ends, which lost 0 bases and 4 bases, there was a span of 12 bases. CDR3 in amino acids: CASSLAGVTGYGYTF. The CDR3 DNA follows: TGTGCCAGCAGCTTAGCGGGGGTAACAGGCTATGGCTACACCTTC.